This entry is about one T cell receptor beta chain. Its antigen remains unidentified. It has no much larger one-base neighbor in the sample; base qualities were not kept. This entry belongs to a study of blood T cell repertoires in COVID-19 (dated by TCRdb to 2019 to 2021). With respect to the entire study: Samples from collaborators originated in the United States, Italy and Spain and spanned both the acute and convalescent phases of COVID-19. The prospective study material was composed of cDNA or gDNA derived from T cells, B-cell-depleted T cells, or PBMCs. Deeply sampled blood TCRbeta repertoires from subjects exposed to, actively infected with, or recovered from COVID-19 were included in the dataset. The repertoires were released in a freely available public database intended as a resource for research on the immune response to SARS-CoV-2. The samples were drawn from the first 160 participants of the ongoing ImmuneRACE study and from 1,254 subjects provided by 6 global collaborators. The sample metadata nearly always contained a de-identified subject ID, COVID-19 status, age in years and sex. HLA class I and class II types, where available, came from metadata supplied by the sample provider rather than from assay-based typing.

The immunoSEQ Assay, a bias-controlled multiplex PCR, was used to amplify TCRbeta CDR3 regions from genomic DNA. Turning to the authors' computational methods: Nucleated cell counts per sample were estimated from amplification of reference gene primers within the assay. To quantify the absolute abundance of each unique TCRbeta CDR3 rearrangement, sequence reads were collapsed and filtered. For each sample, productive Simpson clonality was calculated as the square root of Simpson's diversity index over productive rearrangements. Held by TCRdb, this immuneACCESS table contains in-frame sequences only and omits some clones. Under half of the omission traces to an unresolved V gene where checked; the cause of the rest is unknown. D and trimming were read from the DNA, whereas the V and J calls and clone size are those reported in that table. In this sample the table shows some 290,000 clones, roughly 93% of which occur a single time. The ten largest account for 2.3% of the sample.

Beyond this particular receptor, the publication reports: The quantity of clinical and demographic metadata differed by source and by participant and was supplied without curation.

In the prospective study, participants were 18 to 89 years old, resided in about two dozen geographic areas of the United States, and were enrolled through a virtual design. Cohort assignment in the prospective study relied on participant-reported clinical history from a screening survey and a study questionnaire. In the prospective study, mobile phlebotomists collected whole blood, serum and a nasopharyngeal or oropharyngeal swab from each participant. Over a 2-month period, participants in the prospective study had the option of providing additional blood draws and questionnaires. Before DNA extraction, blood samples from the prospective study were shipped at room temperature or frozen. Germline trimming amounts to 8 bases on V and 2 bases on J, with 9 as the count of junction bases outside the gene matches. The CDR3 sequence holds 15 residues, the cysteine and phenylalanine included. Solely the CDR3 DNA is kept, with 45 bases framed from the first base. Taken from the germline V gene, the CDR1 and CDR2 loops are SNHLY and FYNNEI.

Sequencing was carried out using PBMCs or T cells enriched from blood (not recorded which). The sequence links TRBV2 to TRBJ1-5; 7 bases in between match TRBD1. The sequence was obtained from a woman between 40 and 55 years old with acute COVID-19. The CDR3 in this case is CASSRAQGGNQPQHF. Read as DNA, the sequence is TGTGCCAGCTCTCGGGCCCAGGGGGGCAATCAGCCCCAGCATTTT.